What follows is one TCR beta chain and its context. Its antigen is undetermined. A much larger clone is a single base away; this may be a read error. This entry is derived from a study of CD8 T cells in ankylosing spondylitis. TCRdb reanalysed the 5' RACE reads using MiXCR and keeps one entry per CDR3 protein. The sample has fewer than 50,000 distinct CDR3 sequences; approximately 11% are singletons. Study-wide findings and caveats: Ankylosing spondylitis blood seemed to carry a telltale TCR beta motif made of several highly homologous variants. Matched ankylosing spondylitis synovial fluid reportedly showed significant enrichment of disease-linked clones.

The CDR3 is made up of 11 amino acids. The germline V gene has CDR1 MDHEN and CDR2 SYDVKM. Sequences were obtained from blood, either unsorted or a sorted T cell fraction (not recorded which). This receptor was obtained from a male donor with ankylosing spondylitis or in good health (not recorded which). The chain uses TRBV28 and TRBJ2-7; D not certain. CDR3 sequence: CVSSLSYEQYF. In nucleotides, the CDR3 is TGTGTCAGCAGTTTATCCTACGAGCAGTACTTC.